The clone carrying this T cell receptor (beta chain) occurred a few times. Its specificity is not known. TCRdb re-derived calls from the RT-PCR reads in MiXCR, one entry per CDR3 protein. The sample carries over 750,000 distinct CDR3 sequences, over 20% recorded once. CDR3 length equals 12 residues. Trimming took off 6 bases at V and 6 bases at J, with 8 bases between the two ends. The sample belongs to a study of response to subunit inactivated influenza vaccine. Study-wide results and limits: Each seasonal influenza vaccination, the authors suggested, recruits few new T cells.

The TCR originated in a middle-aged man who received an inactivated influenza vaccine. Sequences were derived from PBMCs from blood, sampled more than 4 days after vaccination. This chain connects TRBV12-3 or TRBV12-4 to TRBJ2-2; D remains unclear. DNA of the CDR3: TGTGCCAGCAGCGCCCCCCCCGGGGAGCTGTTTTTT. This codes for CASSAPPGELFF.